This T cell receptor beta chain was recorded in a study of cytomegalovirus exposure and HLA in healthy donors. Study background: Early on, a data release was issued that held approximately 92 million unique TCRs from HLA-typed donors.

V was trimmed by 5 bases and J by 1 base, leaving 14 bases between them. The germline gives CDR1 LNHDA, CDR2 SQIVND (reference sequence). This CDR3 contains 15 residues. Donors had nominal health at sampling but likely had unrecorded immune exposures. Study-wide findings and caveats: Later analysis identified a missense DCLRE1C variant that was linked to TCR beta V- and J-gene trimming.

In the PCR, 60 Vbeta and 13 Jbeta primers were used. TCRdb keeps only in-frame clones here, not all; method: immunoSEQ multiplex PCR. The data contain fewer than 200,000 clones, 70% to 90% of them singletons. With regard to this clone: Its target is unknown.

The chain has TRBV19 and TRBJ1-1; D uncertain. The sequencing input was PBMCs. The source is a woman in her twenties or thirties in good health and CMV-seronegative. This CDR3 reads CASSDFSAGNTEAFF. CDR3 DNA sequence: TGTGCCAGTAGTGATTTCTCGGCAGGGAACACTGAAGCTTTCTTT.